This T cell receptor (beta chain) originates from a study of T-cell memory formation after mild COVID-19. This clonotype occurred a few times. Its antigen remains unidentified. Barcoded TCR alpha and TCR beta cDNA libraries with UMIs came from 5'RACE using constant-segment primers. TCRdb passed the 5' RACE reads through MiXCR, listing each CDR3 protein once. The sample lists fewer than 250,000 distinct CDR3 sequences; around 17% were seen once. Germline-derived CDR1 and CDR2 are LNHDA and SQIVND (reference sequence). The CDR3 sequence is 14 residues long. V was trimmed by 10 bases and J by 4 bases, leaving 19 bases between them. Study-wide results and caveats: Shrinking CD4+ clones resided mostly in CM and EM, and CD8+ ones in EMRA. In pre-infection memory, a portion of responding clones appeared, which suggested that cross-reactive memory joined. Day 15 to 85 contracting clones showed balanced CD4/CD8; day 15 to 37 expanders favored CD4+.

The sample was PBMCs or a T cell subset sorted from them (not recorded which). V and J are TRBV19 and TRBJ1-2, with D tentatively TRBD1 (6 bases). The sequence derives from an adult woman who had mild COVID-19 (a few samples of this study predate the infection). Cell type and time point are not known. The CDR3 DNA sequence: TGTGCCACCGTCACCCAGGGGTCGACCTATGGCTACACCTTC. It specifies CATVTQGSTYGYTF.